The sequence of this TCR beta chain was determined in a study of T-cell reconstitution after alpha-beta-depleted transplantation in children. Construction of the TCRbeta library involved unique molecular identifiers. TCRdb processed the PCR reads anew with MiXCR; each CDR3 protein has one entry. The sample lists 670,000 or so distinct CDR3 sequences; 13% were seen once. Comment on this clonotype: No DNA is shown, since the ends of the CDR3 on it are uncertain; the CDR3 is the one TCRdb lists.

This clonotype was obtained from a girl between 2 and 10 years old with congenital amegakaryocytic thrombocytopenia, due to receive a stem cell transplant. Sequenced material: PBMCs, taken before TCRalphabeta/CD19-depleted stem cell transplant.

CDR3: CASSQDFGAGGGTQYF. The genes are TRBV4-2 and TRBJ2-3; the table's D call of TRBD1 was not tested on the DNA. The CDR3 spans 16 amino acids, including both terminal residues. Looked up from germline, CDR1 is LGHNA and CDR2 is YNFKEQ.